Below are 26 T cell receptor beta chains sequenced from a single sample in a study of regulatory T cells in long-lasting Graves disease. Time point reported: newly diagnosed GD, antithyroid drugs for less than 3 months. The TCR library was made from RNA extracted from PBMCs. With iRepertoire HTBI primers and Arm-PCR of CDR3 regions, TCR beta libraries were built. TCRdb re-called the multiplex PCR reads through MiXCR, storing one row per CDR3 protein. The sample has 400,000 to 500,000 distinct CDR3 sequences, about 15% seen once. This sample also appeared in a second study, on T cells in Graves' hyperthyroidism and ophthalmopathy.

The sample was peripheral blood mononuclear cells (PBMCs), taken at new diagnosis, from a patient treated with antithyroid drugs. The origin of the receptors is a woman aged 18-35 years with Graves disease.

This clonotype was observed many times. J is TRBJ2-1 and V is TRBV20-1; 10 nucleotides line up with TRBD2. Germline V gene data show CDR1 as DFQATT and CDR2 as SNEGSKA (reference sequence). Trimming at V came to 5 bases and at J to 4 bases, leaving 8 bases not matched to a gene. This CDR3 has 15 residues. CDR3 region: CSAPAASGSYNEQFF. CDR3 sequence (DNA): TGCAGTGCTCCTGCAGCTAGCGGGAGTTACAATGAGCAGTTCTTC.

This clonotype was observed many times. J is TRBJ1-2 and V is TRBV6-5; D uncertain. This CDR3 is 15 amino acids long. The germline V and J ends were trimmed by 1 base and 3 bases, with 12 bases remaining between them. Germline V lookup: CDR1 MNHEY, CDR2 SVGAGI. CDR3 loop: CASSYYRGLDYGYTF. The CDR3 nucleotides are TGTGCCAGCAGTTACTACCGCGGGCTAGACTATGGCTACACCTTC.

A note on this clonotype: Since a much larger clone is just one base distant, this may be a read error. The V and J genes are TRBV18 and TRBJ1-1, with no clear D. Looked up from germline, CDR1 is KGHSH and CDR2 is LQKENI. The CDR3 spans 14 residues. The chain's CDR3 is CASSHKGKNAEAFF. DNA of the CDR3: TGTGCCAGCTCCCACAAGGGCAAGAACGCTGAAGCTTTCTTT.

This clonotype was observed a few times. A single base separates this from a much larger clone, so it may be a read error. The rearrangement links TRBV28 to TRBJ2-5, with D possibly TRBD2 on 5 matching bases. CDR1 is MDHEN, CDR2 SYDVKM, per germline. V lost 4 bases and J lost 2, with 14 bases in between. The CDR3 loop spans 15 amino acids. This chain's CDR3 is CASSSQRTPQETQYF. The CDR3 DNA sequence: TGTGCCAGCAGTTCACAGAGGACTCCTCAAGAGACCCAGTACTTC.

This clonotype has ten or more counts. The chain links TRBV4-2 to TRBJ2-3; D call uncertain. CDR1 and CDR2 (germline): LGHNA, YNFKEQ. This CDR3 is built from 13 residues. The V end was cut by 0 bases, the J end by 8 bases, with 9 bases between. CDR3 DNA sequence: TGTGCCAGCAGCCAAGATATGGGCGCTACGCAGTATTTT. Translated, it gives CASSQDMGATQYF.

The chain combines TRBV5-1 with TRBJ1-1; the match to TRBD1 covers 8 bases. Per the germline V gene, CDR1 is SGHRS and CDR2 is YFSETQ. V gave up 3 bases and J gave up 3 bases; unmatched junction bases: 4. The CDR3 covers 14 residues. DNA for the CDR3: TGCGCCAGCAGCTGGATGACAGGGGACACTGAAGCTTTCTTT. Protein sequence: CASSWMTGDTEAFF.

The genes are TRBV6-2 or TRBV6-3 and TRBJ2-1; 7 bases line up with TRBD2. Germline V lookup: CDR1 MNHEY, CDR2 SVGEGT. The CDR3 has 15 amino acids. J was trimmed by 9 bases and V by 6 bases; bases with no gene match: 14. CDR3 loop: CASSHPGLAVSEQFF. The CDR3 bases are TGTGCCAGCAGCCATCCTGGGCTAGCGGTGAGTGAGCAGTTCTTC.

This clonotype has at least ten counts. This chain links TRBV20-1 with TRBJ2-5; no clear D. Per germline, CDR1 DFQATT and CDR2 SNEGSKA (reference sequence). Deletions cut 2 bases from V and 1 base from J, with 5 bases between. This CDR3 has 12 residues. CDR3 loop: CSARLGQETQYF. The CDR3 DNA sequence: TGCAGTGCTAGACTTGGCCAAGAGACCCAGTACTTC.

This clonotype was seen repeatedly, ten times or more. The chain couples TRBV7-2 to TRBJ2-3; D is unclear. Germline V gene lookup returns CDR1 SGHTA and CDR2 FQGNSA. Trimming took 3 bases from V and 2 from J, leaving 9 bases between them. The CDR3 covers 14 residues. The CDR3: CASSFSQNTDTQYF. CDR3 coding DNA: TGTGCCAGCAGCTTTTCCCAGAACACAGATACGCAGTATTTT.

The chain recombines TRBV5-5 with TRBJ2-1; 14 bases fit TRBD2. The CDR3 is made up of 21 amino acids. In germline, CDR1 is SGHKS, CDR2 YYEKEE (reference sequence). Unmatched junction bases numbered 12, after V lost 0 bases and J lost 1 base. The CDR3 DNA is TGTGCCAGCAGCTTGGGGAAAGGGGGACTAGCGGGAGAAAGGTCCTACAATGAGCAGTTCTTC. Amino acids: CASSLGKGGLAGERSYNEQFF. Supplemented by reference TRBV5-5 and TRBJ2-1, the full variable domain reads DAGVTQSPTHLIKTRGQQVTLRCSPISGHKSVSWYQQVLGQGPQFIFQYYEKEERGRGNFPDRFSARQFPNYSSELNVNALLLGDSALYLCASSLGKGGLAGERSYNEQFFGPGTRLTVL.

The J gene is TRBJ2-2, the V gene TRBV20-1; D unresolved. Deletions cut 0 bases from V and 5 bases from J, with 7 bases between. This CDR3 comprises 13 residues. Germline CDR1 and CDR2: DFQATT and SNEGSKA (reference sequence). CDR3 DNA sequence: TGCAGTGCTAGAGATGGGGTTACCGGGGAGCTGTTTTTT. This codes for CSARDGVTGELFF.

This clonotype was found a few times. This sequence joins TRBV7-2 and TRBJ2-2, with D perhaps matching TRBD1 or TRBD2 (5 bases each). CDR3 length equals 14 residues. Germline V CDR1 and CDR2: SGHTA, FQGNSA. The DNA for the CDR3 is TGTGCTTGTGGGGGAAGGTCGAACACCGGGGAGCTGTTTTTT. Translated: CACGGRSNTGELFF.

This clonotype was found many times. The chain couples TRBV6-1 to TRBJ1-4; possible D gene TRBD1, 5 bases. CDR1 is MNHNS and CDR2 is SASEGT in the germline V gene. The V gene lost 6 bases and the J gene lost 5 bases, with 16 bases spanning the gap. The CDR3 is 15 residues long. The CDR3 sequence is CASRGAASRNEKLFF. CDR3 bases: TGTGCCAGCAGAGGGGCGGCAAGTCGAAATGAAAAACTGTTTTTT.

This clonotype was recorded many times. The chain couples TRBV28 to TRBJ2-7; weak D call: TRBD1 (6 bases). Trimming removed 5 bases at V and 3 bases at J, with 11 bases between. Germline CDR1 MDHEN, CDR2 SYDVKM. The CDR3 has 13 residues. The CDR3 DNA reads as TGTGCCAGCAGTACAACAGGGCGCTACGAGCAGTACTTC. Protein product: CASSTTGRYEQYF.

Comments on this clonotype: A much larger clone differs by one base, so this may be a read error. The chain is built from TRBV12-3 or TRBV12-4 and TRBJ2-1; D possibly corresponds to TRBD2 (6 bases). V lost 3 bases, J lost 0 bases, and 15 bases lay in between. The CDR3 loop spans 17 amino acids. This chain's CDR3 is CASSFGGNPLSYNEQFF. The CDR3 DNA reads TGTGCCAGCAGTTTTGGGGGGAACCCTCTCTCCTACAATGAGCAGTTCTTC.

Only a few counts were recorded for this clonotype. For the CDR3, the DNA is TGTGCCAGCAGTTTATCCGGGCAGCTCCATGAGCAGTTCTTC. Its translation is CASSLSGQLHEQFF. The chain joins TRBV28 to TRBJ2-1; D remains ambiguous. The CDR3 length is 14 residues. Per germline, CDR1 MDHEN and CDR2 SYDVKM. Between the trimmed V and J ends, which lost 1 base and 8 bases, there was a span of 12 bases.

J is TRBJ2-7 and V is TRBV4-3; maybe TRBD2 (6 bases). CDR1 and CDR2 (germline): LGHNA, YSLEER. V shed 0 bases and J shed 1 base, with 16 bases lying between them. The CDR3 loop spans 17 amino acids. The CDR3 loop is CASSQDFGSESSYEQYF. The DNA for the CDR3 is TGCGCCAGCAGCCAAGATTTCGGGAGCGAGAGTTCCTACGAGCAGTACTTC.

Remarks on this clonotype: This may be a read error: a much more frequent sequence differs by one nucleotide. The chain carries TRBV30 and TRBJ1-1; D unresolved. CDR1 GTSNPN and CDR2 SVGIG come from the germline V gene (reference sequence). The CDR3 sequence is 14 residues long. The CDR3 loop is CACSAHDPNTEAFF. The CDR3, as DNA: TGTGCCTGTAGTGCCCACGACCCGAACACTGAAGCTTTCTTT.

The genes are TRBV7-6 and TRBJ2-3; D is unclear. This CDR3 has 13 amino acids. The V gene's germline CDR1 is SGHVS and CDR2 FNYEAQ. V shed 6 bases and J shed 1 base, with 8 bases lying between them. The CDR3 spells CASRRLGTDTQYF. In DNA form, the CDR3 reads TGTGCCAGCAGGCGTCTGGGCACAGATACGCAGTATTTT. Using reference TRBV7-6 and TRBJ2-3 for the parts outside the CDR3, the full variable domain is GAGVSQSPRYKVTKRGQDVALRCDPISGHVSLYWYRQALGQGPEFLTYFNYEAQQDKSGLPNDRFSAERPEGSISTLTIQRTEQRDSAMYRCASRRLGTDTQYFGPGTRLTVL.

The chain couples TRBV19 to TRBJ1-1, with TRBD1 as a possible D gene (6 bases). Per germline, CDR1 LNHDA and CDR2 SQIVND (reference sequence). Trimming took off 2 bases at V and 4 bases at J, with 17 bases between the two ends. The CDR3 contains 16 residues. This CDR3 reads CASSITGGRLGTEAFF. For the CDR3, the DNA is TGTGCCAGTAGTATAACGGGGGGCAGACTGGGCACTGAAGCTTTCTTT.

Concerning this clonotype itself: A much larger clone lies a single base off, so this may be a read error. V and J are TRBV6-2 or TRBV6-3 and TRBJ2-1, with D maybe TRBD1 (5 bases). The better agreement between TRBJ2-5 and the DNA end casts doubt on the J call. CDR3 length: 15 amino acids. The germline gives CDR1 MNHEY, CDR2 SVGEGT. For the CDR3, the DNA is TGTGCCAGCAGTTACCCTCAGGGTCTAAAAGAGACCCAGTACTTC. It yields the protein CASSYPQGLKETQYF.

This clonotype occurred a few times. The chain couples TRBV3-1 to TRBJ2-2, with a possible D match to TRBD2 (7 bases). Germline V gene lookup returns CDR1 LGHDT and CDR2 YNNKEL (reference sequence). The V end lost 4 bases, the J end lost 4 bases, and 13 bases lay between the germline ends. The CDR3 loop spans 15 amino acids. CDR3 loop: CASSPARGATGELFF. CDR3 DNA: TGTGCCAGCAGCCCCGCACGGGGGGCCACCGGGGAGCTGTTTTTT.

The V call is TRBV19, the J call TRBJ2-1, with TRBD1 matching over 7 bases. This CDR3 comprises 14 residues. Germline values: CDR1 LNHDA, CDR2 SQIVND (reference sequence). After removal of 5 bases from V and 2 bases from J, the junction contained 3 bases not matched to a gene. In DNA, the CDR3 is TGTGCCAGTAGTTGGGACAGTACCTACAATGAGCAGTTCTTC. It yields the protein CASSWDSTYNEQFF.

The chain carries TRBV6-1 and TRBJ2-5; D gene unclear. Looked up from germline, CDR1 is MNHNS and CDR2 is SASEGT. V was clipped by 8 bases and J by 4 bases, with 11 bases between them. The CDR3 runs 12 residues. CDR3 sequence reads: CASGPRRETQYF. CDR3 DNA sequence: TGTGCCAGCGGACCTCGCAGAGAGACCCAGTACTTC.

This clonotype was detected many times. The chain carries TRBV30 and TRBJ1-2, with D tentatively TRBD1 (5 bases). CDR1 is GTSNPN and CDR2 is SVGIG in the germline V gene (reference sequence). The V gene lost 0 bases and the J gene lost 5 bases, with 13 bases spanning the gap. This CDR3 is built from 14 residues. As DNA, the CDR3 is TGTGCCTGGAGTGTCAACAGGAGAAATTATGGCTACACCTTC. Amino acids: CAWSVNRRNYGYTF.

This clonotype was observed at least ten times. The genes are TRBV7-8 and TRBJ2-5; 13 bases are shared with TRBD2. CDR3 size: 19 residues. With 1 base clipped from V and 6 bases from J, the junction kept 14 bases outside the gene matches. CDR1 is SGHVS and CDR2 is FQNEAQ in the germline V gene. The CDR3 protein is CASSLVSGLAGPPRQTQYF. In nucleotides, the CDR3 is TGTGCCAGCAGCTTAGTTTCGGGACTAGCGGGGCCTCCCCGTCAGACCCAGTACTTC. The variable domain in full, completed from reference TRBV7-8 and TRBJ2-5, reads GAGVSQSPRYKVAKRGQDVALRCDPISGHVSLFWYQQALGQGPEFLTYFQNEAQLDKSGLPSDRFFAERPEGSVSTLKIQRTQQEDSAVYLCASSLVSGLAGPPRQTQYFGPGTRLLVL.